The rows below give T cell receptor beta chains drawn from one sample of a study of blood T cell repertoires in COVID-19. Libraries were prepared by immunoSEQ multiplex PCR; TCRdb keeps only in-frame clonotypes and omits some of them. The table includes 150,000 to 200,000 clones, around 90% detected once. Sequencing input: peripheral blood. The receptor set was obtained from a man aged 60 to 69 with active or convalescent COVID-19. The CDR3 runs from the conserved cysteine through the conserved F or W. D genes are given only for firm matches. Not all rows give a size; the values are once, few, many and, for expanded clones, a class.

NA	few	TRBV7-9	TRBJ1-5	CASSLIQAHNQPQHF	TGTGCCAGCAGCTTAATACAGGCCCACAATCAGCCCCAGCATTTT
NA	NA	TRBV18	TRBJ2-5	CASSPPTSKETQYF	TGTGCCAGCTCACCACCGACAAGCAAAGAGACCCAGTACTTC
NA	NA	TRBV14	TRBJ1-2	CASSQAAGYYGYTF	TGTGCCAGCAGCCAAGCCGCGGGGTACTATGGCTACACCTTC
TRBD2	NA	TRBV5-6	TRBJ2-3	CASVTSGSTDTQYF	TGTGCCAGCGTTACTAGCGGGAGCACAGATACGCAGTATTTT
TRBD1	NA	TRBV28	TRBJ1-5	CASRTQGAFSNQPQHF	TGTGCCAGCAGAACGCAGGGGGCTTTCAGCAATCAGCCCCAGCATTTT
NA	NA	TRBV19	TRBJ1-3	CASSYLDGNTIYF	TGTGCCAGTAGTTATCTAGACGGAAACACCATATATTTT
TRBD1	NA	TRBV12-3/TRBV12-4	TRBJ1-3	CASTRTGGNTIYF	TGTGCCAGCACCAGGACAGGCGGAAACACCATATATTTT
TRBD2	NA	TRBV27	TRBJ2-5	CASVGGASFQETQYF	TGTGCCAGCGTCGGGGGGGCTTCCTTTCAAGAGACCCAGTACTTC
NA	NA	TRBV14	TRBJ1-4	CASSPSRTNEKLFF	TGTGCCAGCAGCCCGTCCAGAACTAATGAAAAACTGTTTTTT
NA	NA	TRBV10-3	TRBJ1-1	CAISGGGRMNTEAFF	TGTGCCATCAGTGGGGGGGGCCGCATGAACACTGAAGCTTTCTTT
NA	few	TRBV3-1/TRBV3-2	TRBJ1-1	CASSPAVQGFRMDTEAFF	TGTGCCAGCAGCCCAGCAGTTCAGGGGTTCCGGATGGACACTGAAGCTTTCTTT
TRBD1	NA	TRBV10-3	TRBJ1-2	CAISETGQDGYTF	TGTGCCATCAGTGAGACCGGACAGGATGGCTACACCTTC
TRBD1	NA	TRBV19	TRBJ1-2	CASSSGQGGYGYTF	TGTGCCAGTAGTTCAGGACAGGGAGGCTATGGCTACACCTTC
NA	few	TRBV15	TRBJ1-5	CATSRESRVNQPQHF	TGTGCCACCAGCAGAGAATCGAGGGTGAATCAGCCCCAGCATTTT
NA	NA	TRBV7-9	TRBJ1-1	CASSLVAVAGAEAFF	TGTGCCAGCAGCTTAGTCGCTGTCGCGGGGGCTGAAGCTTTCTTT
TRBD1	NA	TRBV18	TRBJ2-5	CASSRDRGETQYF	TGTGCCAGCTCACGGGACAGGGGAGAGACCCAGTACTTC
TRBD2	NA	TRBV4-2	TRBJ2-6	CASSQDGGAGANVLTF	TGTGCCAGCAGCCAAGATGGGGGGGCTGGGGCCAACGTCCTGACTTTC
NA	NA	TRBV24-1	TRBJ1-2	CATSETEGYGYTF	TGTGCCACCAGTGAAACAGAGGGCTATGGCTACACCTTC
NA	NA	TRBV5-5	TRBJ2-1	CASRNAVYNEQFF	TGTGCCAGCAGAAATGCGGTCTACAATGAGCAGTTCTTC
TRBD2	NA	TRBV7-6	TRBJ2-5	CASSLVIAGGETQYF	TGTGCCAGCAGCTTAGTAATAGCGGGAGGAGAGACCCAGTACTTC
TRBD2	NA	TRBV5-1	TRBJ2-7	CASSLEREWDEQYF	TGCGCCAGCAGCCTAGAGCGGGAGTGGGACGAGCAGTACTTC
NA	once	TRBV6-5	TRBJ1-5	CASRAHSNQPQHF	TGTGCCAGCAGAGCCCATAGCAATCAGCCCCAGCATTTT
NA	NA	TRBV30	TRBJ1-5	CAWSDTSNQPQHF	TGTGCCTGGAGCGACACTAGCAATCAGCCCCAGCATTTT
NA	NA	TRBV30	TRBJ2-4	CAWTSIQYF	TGTGCCTGGACGAGCATTCAGTACTTC
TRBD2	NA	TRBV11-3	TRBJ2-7	CASSLRTSSEQYF	TGTGCCAGCAGCCTGAGGACTAGCAGCGAGCAGTACTTC
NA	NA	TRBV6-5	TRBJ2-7	CASSYSRRRTYEQYF	TGTGCCAGCAGTTACTCGCGCAGGAGGACCTACGAGCAGTACTTC
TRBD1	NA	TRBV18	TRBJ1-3	CASSPGTDRNTIYF	TGTGCCAGCTCACCCGGGACAGATAGAAACACCATATATTTT
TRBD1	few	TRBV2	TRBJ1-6	CASSADRGGSPLHF	TGTGCCAGCAGTGCAGACAGGGGCGGCTCACCCCTCCACTTT
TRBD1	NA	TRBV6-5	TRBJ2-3	CASSYGQGTDTQYF	TGTGCCAGCAGTTACGGACAGGGCACAGATACGCAGTATTTT
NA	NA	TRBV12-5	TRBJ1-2	CASGPQGWGGYTF	TGTGCTAGTGGTCCACAGGGTTGGGGTGGCTACACCTTC
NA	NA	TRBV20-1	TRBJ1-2	CSTGGYTF	TGCAGTACAGGAGGCTACACCTTC
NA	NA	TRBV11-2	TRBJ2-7	CASSLVGSEAYEQYF	TGTGCCAGCAGCTTAGTGGGTAGCGAGGCCTACGAGCAGTACTTC
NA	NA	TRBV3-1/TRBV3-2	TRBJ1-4	CASSQRGNEKLFF	TGTGCCAGCAGCCAACGGGGAAACGAAAAACTGTTTTTT
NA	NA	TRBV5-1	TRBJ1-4	CASSALGTTNEKLFF	TGCGCCAGCAGCGCTTTAGGGACTACTAATGAAAAACTGTTTTTT
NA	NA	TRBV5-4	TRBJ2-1	CASSLASRNNEQFF	TGTGCCAGCAGCTTGGCAAGTAGAAACAATGAGCAGTTCTTC
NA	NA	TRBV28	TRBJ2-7	CASTRYYEQYF	TGTGCCAGCACCCGCTACTACGAGCAGTACTTC
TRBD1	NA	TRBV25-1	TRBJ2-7	CASSESRTGLEQYF	TGTGCCAGCAGTGAATCGCGGACAGGTCTCGAGCAGTACTTC
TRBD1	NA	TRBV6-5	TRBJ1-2	CASSYGTGNGYTF	TGTGCCAGCAGTTACGGGACAGGGAATGGCTACACCTTC
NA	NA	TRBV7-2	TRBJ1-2	CASSLNREGYTF	TGTGCCAGCAGCTTAAACAGGGAGGGCTACACCTTC
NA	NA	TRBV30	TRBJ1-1	CAWSETANTEAFF	TGTGCCTGGAGTGAGACAGCGAACACTGAAGCTTTCTTT
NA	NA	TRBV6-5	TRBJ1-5	CASSYGQGRNQPQHF	TGTGCCAGCAGTTACGGGCAGGGAAGGAATCAGCCCCAGCATTTT
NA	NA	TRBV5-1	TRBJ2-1	CASSLGPVHNEQFF	TGCGCCAGCAGCTTGGGGCCCGTACACAATGAGCAGTTCTTC
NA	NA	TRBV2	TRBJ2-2	CASSYAGELFF	TGTGCCAGCAGTTATGCCGGGGAGCTGTTTTTT
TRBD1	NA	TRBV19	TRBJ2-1	CASAPGQLSNEQFF	TGTGCCAGCGCCCCGGGACAGCTTTCAAATGAGCAGTTCTTC
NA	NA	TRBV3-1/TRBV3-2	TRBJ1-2	CASSQLRAGYTF	TGTGCCAGCAGCCAACTCAGGGCTGGCTACACCTTC
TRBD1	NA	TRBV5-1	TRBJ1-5	CASSLAAGGDQPQHF	TGCGCCAGCAGCTTGGCTGCAGGGGGCGATCAGCCCCAGCATTTT
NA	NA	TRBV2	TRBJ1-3	CASSAGQPGNTIYF	TGTGCCAGCAGTGCAGGGCAGCCTGGAAACACCATATATTTT
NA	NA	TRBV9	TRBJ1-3	CASSVESGLAGNTIYF	TGTGCCAGCAGCGTAGAATCAGGGTTAGCTGGAAACACCATATATTTT
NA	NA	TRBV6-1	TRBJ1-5	CASSEAQNQPQHF	TGTGCCAGCAGTGAAGCCCAGAATCAGCCCCAGCATTTT
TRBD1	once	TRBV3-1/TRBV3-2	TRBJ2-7	CASSQEDRGYEQYF	TGTGCCAGCAGCCAAGAGGACAGGGGTTACGAGCAGTACTTC
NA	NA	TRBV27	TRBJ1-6	CASSLKVGGGVSPLHF	TGTGCCAGCAGTTTAAAGGTGGGTGGAGGGGTTTCACCCCTCCACTTT
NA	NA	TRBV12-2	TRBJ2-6	CASRRLLTETCSGANVLTF	TGTGCAAGTCGCCGACTTTTGACCGAAACTTGCTCTGGGGCCAACGTCCTGACTTTC
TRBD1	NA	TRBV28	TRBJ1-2	CASSTGQDHYGYTF	TGTGCCAGCAGTACTGGACAGGATCACTATGGCTACACCTTC
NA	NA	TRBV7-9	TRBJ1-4	CASDRGTNEKLFF	TGTGCCAGCGACCGGGGTACTAATGAAAAACTGTTTTTT
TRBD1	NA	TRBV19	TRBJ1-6	CASRGGTGAYHSPLHF	TGTGCCAGTAGAGGGGGGACAGGGGCGTACCATTCACCCCTCCACTTT